The 27 T cell receptor beta chains presented below share a single source sample, sequenced in a study of beta chain features in type 1 diabetes. Expressed TCRB transcripts got sequenced, as all isolated RNA was reverse transcribed. The repertoire was sequenced with immunoSEQ multiplex PCR; TCRdb's copy has only in-frame clones and lacks some. The sample records under 850,000 clones, about an eighth being singletons. These receptors have no identified antigens. Study conclusions and caveats: Researchers report that Type 1 diabetes patients had moderately but significantly shorter TCRB CDR3s across all four CD4+ subsets.

The sample consisted of naive CD4+ T cells from blood. Every receptor here comes from a man aged 18 to 35 with type 1 diabetes.

The rearrangement uses TRBV27 and TRBJ2-7, with a possible D match to TRBD2 (5 bases). CDR1 MNHEY and CDR2 SMNVEV come from the germline V gene (reference sequence). The CDR3 totals 16 residues. V shed 3 bases and J shed 7 bases, with 22 bases lying between them. CDR3 DNA sequence: TGTGCCAGCAGTTTGGGTCTTCGTCGAGTAGCGCAAGAGCAGTACTTC. Translation: CASSLGLRRVAQEQYF.

The chain recombines TRBV4-1 with TRBJ1-2; D not resolved. The V end was cut by 1 base, the J end by 6 bases, with 9 bases between. Germline V CDR1 and CDR2: MGHRA, YSYEKL. The CDR3 has 13 amino acids. The CDR3 spells CASSQGNRDGYTF. The CDR3 region has the DNA TGCGCCAGCAGCCAAGGGAATCGGGATGGCTACACCTTC.

The table lists this clone with a few counts. This rearrangement joins TRBV5-1 to TRBJ1-5; TRBD1 aligns across 9 bases. There are 14 residues in the CDR3. V gave up 2 bases and J gave up 6 bases; unmatched junction bases: 3. Germline V CDR1 and CDR2: SGHRS, YFSETQ. The CDR3 protein is CASSFTGGGQPQHF. For the CDR3, the DNA is TGCGCCAGCAGCTTCACAGGGGGCGGTCAGCCCCAGCATTTT.

This chain joins TRBV6-5 and TRBJ2-5; 7 bases are a match to TRBD1. The CDR3 is 14 residues long. Germline V lookup: CDR1 MNHEY, CDR2 SVGAGI. V dropped 6 bases and J dropped 1; count of bases not matched to a gene: 5. DNA of the CDR3: TGTGCCAGCAGCAAGGGACAGCGCCAAGAGACCCAGTACTTC. Its protein is CASSKGQRQETQYF.

The V gene is TRBV5-1, the J gene TRBJ1-1; D remains unclear. V was clipped by 4 bases and J by 4 bases, with 14 bases between them. CDR1 and CDR2 from the germline V gene are SGHRS and YFSETQ. The CDR3 consists of 14 residues. The CDR3 sequence: CASSLDVSGTEAFF. For the CDR3, the DNA is TGCGCCAGCAGCCTGGACGTCTCGGGCACTGAAGCTTTCTTT.

This clone was seen only a few times. J is TRBJ2-5 and V is TRBV5-1; D is undetermined. V was pared by 5 bases and J by 5 bases, with 13 bases between. The germline CDR1 and CDR2 sequences are SGHRS and YFSETQ. The CDR3 length is 13 residues. DNA of the CDR3: TGCGCCAGCAGTCCGGCGGCTGGGGAGACCCAGTACTTC. It is translated as CASSPAAGETQYF.

The chain recombines TRBV4-1 with TRBJ1-2; D gene uncertain. The CDR3 runs to 14 residues. Germline V gene data show CDR1 as MGHRA and CDR2 as YSYEKL. Deletions cut 0 bases from V and 6 bases from J, with 11 bases between. The CDR3 spells CASSQEAATHGYTF. CDR3 in DNA: TGCGCCAGCAGCCAAGAGGCGGCAACCCATGGCTACACCTTC.

This clone was seen only a few times. V gene TRBV11-2 combines with J gene TRBJ2-2; a possible D gene is TRBD1 (5 bases). CDR1 SGHAT and CDR2 FQNNGV come from the germline V gene. The CDR3 has 14 amino acids. Trimming left V 5 bases short and J 0 bases short, with 7 bases between. CDR3: CASSPDTNTGELFF. As DNA, the CDR3 is TGTGCCAGCAGCCCGGACACGAACACCGGGGAGCTGTTTTTT.

This chain connects TRBV30 to TRBJ1-5; unclear D gene. V was trimmed by 1 base and J by 5 bases, leaving 12 bases between them. The CDR3 contains 14 residues. The germline V gene encodes CDR1 GTSNPN and CDR2 SVGIG (reference sequence). The CDR3 DNA sequence: TGTGCCTGGAGTGGAACTGGGTCAGATCAGCCCCAGCATTTT. Its protein is CAWSGTGSDQPQHF.

This sequence joins TRBV28 and TRBJ1-1; TRBD1 is a possible D gene (6 bases). Germline V gives CDR1 MDHEN, CDR2 SYDVKM. The CDR3 covers 13 residues. Between the trimmed V and J ends, which lost 5 bases and 5 bases, there was a span of 12 bases. The CDR3 coding sequence is TGTGCCAGCAGTGTACGCAGGGGTACTGAAGCTTTCTTT. This codes for CASSVRRGTEAFF.

V is TRBV5-6 and J is TRBJ1-2; D is perhaps TRBD1 (5 bases). CDR3 length equals 12 residues. Trimming took off 8 bases at V and 4 bases at J, with 12 bases between the two ends. The germline V gene encodes CDR1 SGHDT and CDR2 YYEEEE. Here the CDR3 DNA reads TGTGCCAGTGGCAGTACAGGCTATGGCTACACCTTC. Translation: CASGSTGYGYTF.

V usage is TRBV25-1 and J usage is TRBJ1-4, with D maybe TRBD1 (5 bases). V gave up 2 bases and J gave up 7 bases, with 14 bases separating them. The V gene's germline CDR1 is MGHDK and CDR2 SYGVNS. This CDR3 spans 15 amino acids. The CDR3 bases are TGTGCCAGCAGTGAAGGGTGGGGGTTGGGTGAAAAACTGTTTTTT. Its translation is CASSEGWGLGEKLFF.

The V gene is TRBV29-1, the J gene TRBJ1-2; 8 bases are shared with TRBD1. CDR1 is SQVTM, CDR2 ANQGSEA, per germline. The V segment lost 6 bases and the J segment 2 bases; nucleotides outside the gene matches: 8. The CDR3 runs to 14 residues. CDR3 sequence: CSVRGTGGNYGYTF. In DNA, the CDR3 is TGCAGCGTCCGCGGGACAGGCGGAAACTATGGCTACACCTTC.

This sequence joins TRBV18 and TRBJ2-6, with D possibly matching TRBD2 (5 bases). The V gene's germline CDR1 is KGHSH and CDR2 LQKENI. The CDR3 has 19 amino acids. Trimming left V 3 bases short and J 2 bases short, with 20 bases between. DNA of the CDR3: TGTGCCAGCTCACCGGAGACCAGAGGATTCGGGACTGGGGCCAACGTCCTGACTTTC. Its translation: CASSPETRGFGTGANVLTF.

The CDR3 region is CSAQSRTGDGYTF. CDR3 bases: TGCAGCGCCCAAAGCCGGACAGGGGATGGCTACACCTTC. The chain uses TRBV29-1 and TRBJ1-2, with TRBD1 matching 9 bases. V lost 7 bases, J lost 6 bases, and 9 bases stayed unmatched. Germline lookup yields CDR1 SQVTM and CDR2 ANQGSEA. The CDR3 length is 13 residues.

This clone was detected only a few times. The J gene is TRBJ1-2, the V gene TRBV14; D is uncertain. The germline CDR1 and CDR2 sequences are SGHDN and FVKESK. This CDR3 is built from 15 residues. The ends were cut back, 5 bases at V and 4 bases at J, with 17 bases in the middle. The CDR3 sequence: CASSSQAGFGYGYTF. The CDR3 bases are TGTGCCAGCAGCTCCCAGGCTGGATTCGGCTATGGCTACACCTTC.

The chain is built from TRBV5-1 and TRBJ1-4; unclear D gene. CDR1 and CDR2 (germline): SGHRS, YFSETQ. Trimming took 4 bases from V and 0 from J, leaving 10 bases between them. The length of the CDR3 is 15 residues. CDR3 sequence: CASSLLSATNEKLFF. The CDR3 region has the DNA TGCGCCAGCAGCCTGTTATCTGCAACTAATGAAAAACTGTTTTTT.

This clone has more than one count but fewer than ten. This chain uses TRBV27 with TRBJ2-1, with D perhaps matching TRBD1 or TRBD2 (5 bases each). CDR1 MNHEY and CDR2 SMNVEV come from the germline V gene (reference sequence). The CDR3 totals 15 residues. V was pared by 3 bases and J by 5 bases, with 14 bases between. Here the CDR3 reads CASSLGSGRDNEQFF. In DNA form, the CDR3 reads TGTGCCAGCAGTTTGGGGTCGGGGCGGGACAATGAGCAGTTCTTC.

On this clone: The sample carries other DNA sequences with the same CDR3. The chain uses TRBV9 and TRBJ2-5, with D perhaps given as TRBD1 or TRBD2 (5 bases each). The CDR3 spans 14 residues. Germline lookup yields CDR1 SGDLS and CDR2 YYNGEE. V was trimmed by 4 bases and J by 5 bases, leaving 15 bases between them. Written as DNA, the CDR3 is TGTGCCAGCAGCCCCCGGCCGGGACGGGAGACCCAGTACTTC. This codes for CASSPRPGRETQYF.

This clone was found a few times. CDR3 nucleotide sequence: TGTGCCAGCAGCCCCCAGACTAGTCAAGAGACCCAGTACTTC. Protein: CASSPQTSQETQYF. This chain joins TRBV4-2 and TRBJ2-5; the D gene is possibly TRBD2 (6 bases). Trimming removed 4 bases from V and 2 bases from J, with 11 bases in between. This CDR3 comprises 14 residues. From germline, CDR1 is LGHNA and CDR2 YNFKEQ.

For this clone: Other DNA sequences from this sample encode an identical CDR3 as well. The V call is TRBV10-3, the J call TRBJ2-2; unclear D gene. V was cut by 4 bases and J by 4 bases, with 4 bases left in between. Germline V gene sequence: CDR1 ENHRY, CDR2 SYGVKD. This CDR3 has 12 residues. In DNA form, the CDR3 reads TGTGCCATCAGTGGGGGCACCGGGGAGCTGTTTTTT. This sequence encodes CAISGGTGELFF.

In this sample, this clone turned up a few times. The chain links TRBV30 to TRBJ1-4; possibly TRBD1 for D (6 bases). V lost 6 bases and J 3 bases, leaving 17 bases between the germline ends. The germline V gene encodes CDR1 GTSNPN and CDR2 SVGIG (reference sequence). The CDR3 is made up of 15 amino acids. CDR3 sequence: CACTNQQGPNEKLFF. The CDR3 region has the DNA TGTGCCTGTACGAACCAACAGGGACCTAATGAAAAACTGTTTTTT.

This clone was counted between two and nine times. V and J are TRBV30 and TRBJ1-2; no firm D call. Trimming stripped 3 bases from V and 2 bases from J, with 16 bases between. The germline gives CDR1 GTSNPN, CDR2 SVGIG (reference sequence). This CDR3 region has 15 residues. CDR3 protein: CAWSDHPGSNYGYTF. CDR3 nucleotide sequence: TGTGCCTGGAGCGACCACCCAGGTTCCAACTATGGCTACACCTTC.

This clone was seen more than once but under ten times. The CDR3 here is CSVDGGTNIQYF. CDR3 coding DNA: TGCAGCGTTGACGGGGGGACCAACATTCAGTACTTC. The genes are TRBV29-1 and TRBJ2-4, with TRBD2 matching 7 bases. V shed 3 bases, J shed 7 bases, and the junction held 3 bases outside the gene matches. Germline CDR1 SQVTM, CDR2 ANQGSEA. The CDR3 spans 12 residues.

This clone was counted only a few times. This chain links TRBV18 with TRBJ2-7, with no clear D. Trimming stripped 5 bases from V and 0 bases from J, with 14 bases between. CDR1 and CDR2 from the germline V gene are KGHSH and LQKENI. The CDR3 runs 15 residues. The CDR3 coding sequence is TGTGCCAGCTCAGCAGTGGACGGCTACTCCTACGAGCAGTACTTC. This codes for CASSAVDGYSYEQYF.

The chain combines TRBV29-1 with TRBJ2-3; weak D call: TRBD2 (5 bases). V was trimmed by 4 bases and J by 2 bases, leaving 10 bases between them. This CDR3 spans 13 amino acids. The V gene's germline CDR1 is SQVTM and CDR2 ANQGSEA. The CDR3 DNA reads as TGCAGCGTTGCCCAGCGGTTCACAGATACGCAGTATTTT. This sequence encodes CSVAQRFTDTQYF.

This clone was picked up a small number of times. The chain carries TRBV6-5 and TRBJ1-1; D is perhaps TRBD1 (5 bases). The CDR3 spans 13 residues. Deletions cut 6 bases from V and 1 base from J, with 9 bases between. Germline V CDR1 and CDR2: MNHEY, SVGAGI. In nucleotides, the CDR3 is TGTGCCAGCAGCTCGACAGAGAACACTGAAGCTTTCTTT. The encoded protein is CASSSTENTEAFF.